This TCR beta chain was obtained from a study of radiotherapy plus CTLA-4 blockade in lung cancer. CDR1 and CDR2 (germline): MNHEY, SVGAGI. V lost 5 bases and J lost 4; bases outside the gene matches: 5. This CDR3 has 14 residues. Clones were read by immunoSEQ multiplex PCR, and TCRdb kept only the in-frame ones, dropping some. The profile shows 60,000 to 70,000 clones, 70% to 85% of them singletons. The material sequenced was peripheral blood, taken from a patient treated with radiotherapy plus ipilimumab. J is TRBJ2-7 and V is TRBV6-5; 10 bases line up with TRBD1. This sequence was found in a human donor with non-small cell lung cancer who had a complete response to radiotherapy plus ipilimumab. The CDR3: CASSPGQGLYEQYV. CDR3 DNA: TGTGCCAGCAGTCCGGGACAGGGGCTATACGAGCAGTACGTC.